The clone carrying this T cell receptor (beta chain) came up many times. Its specificity is unknown. TCRdb independently ran MiXCR on the 5' RACE reads; one entry per CDR3 protein. The data contain about 330,000 distinct CDR3 sequences, approximately 8.2% of them seen just once; the ten biggest clones take up more than 12%. The source of the sample is a study of CD8 T cells in ankylosing spondylitis. Regarding the study as a whole: Under 10 highly homologous variants formed a TCR beta motif that appeared characteristic of ankylosing spondylitis blood. Disease-linked clones reportedly showed significant enrichment in matched ankylosing spondylitis synovial fluid.

The CDR3 is 16 amino acids. Germline V gene lookup returns CDR1 MDHEN and CDR2 SYDVKM. Germline trimming cut 2 bases from V and 0 bases from J; bases unmatched to any gene: 6. The gene calls are TRBV28 and TRBJ1-1, with 7 bases fitting TRBD1. This receptor was obtained from a male donor with ankylosing spondylitis. The sample taken for sequencing was blood, either unsorted or a sorted T cell fraction (not recorded which). In nucleotides, the CDR3 is TGTGCCAGCAGTTTAACCTCCGGGACAGTGAACACTGAAGCTTTCTTT. Protein sequence: CASSLTSGTVNTEAFF.